Below, 8 T cell receptor beta chains from the same sample are listed, as sequenced in a study of T cells in Graves' hyperthyroidism and ophthalmopathy. Amplification targeted TCR beta CDR3 regions from RNA transcripts. HTBI primers were used for first-round RT-PCR of the TCR CDR3. TCRdb reprocessed the multiplex PCR reads with MiXCR, giving one entry per CDR3 protein. The sample yields 600,000 or so distinct CDR3 sequences, about 14% seen once. Sequencing used blood. Receptors were obtained from a woman aged 50 to 65 with Graves' ophthalmopathy.

In its sample, this clonotype was seen many times. CDR3 sequence (DNA): TGTGCCAGCAGCTTACGAGGGCAATCAGGGTTCAATCAGCCCCAGCATTTT. It is translated as CASSLRGQSGFNQPQHF. The chain is built from TRBV7-2 and TRBJ1-5; possibly TRBD1 for D (5 bases). The V and J ends lost 2 bases and 3 bases respectively, with 17 bases between them. The CDR3 consists of 17 residues. Germline CDR1 reads SGHTA; CDR2 reads FQGNSA. The full variable domain, completed using reference TRBV7-2 and TRBJ1-5, is GAGVSQSPSNKVTEKGKDVELRCDPISGHTALYWYRQSLGQGLEFLIYFQGNSAPDKSGLPSDRFSAERTGGSVSTLTIQRTQQEDSAVYLCASSLRGQSGFNQPQHFGDGTRLSIL.

V is TRBV14 and J is TRBJ1-1; no reliable D call. The germline V gene encodes CDR1 SGHDN and CDR2 FVKESK. V was cut by 5 bases and J by 3 bases, with 16 bases left in between. The CDR3 has 15 residues. CDR3 DNA sequence: TGTGCCAGCAGCTCCAGTCGGGTCGTTGACACTGAAGCTTTCTTT. Translated, it gives CASSSSRVVDTEAFF.

There are a few counts of this clonotype. The chain carries TRBV28 and TRBJ2-1; no clear D. V was shortened by 0 bases and J by 13 bases, with 10 bases between the two germline ends. Germline loops: CDR1 MDHEN, CDR2 SYDVKM. The CDR3 extends over 12 amino acids. The CDR3 reads CASSLWPGAQFF. The CDR3 coding sequence is TGTGCCAGCAGTTTATGGCCCGGAGCCCAGTTCTTC.

The CDR3 loop is CASSVTSRAVGYTF. DNA of the CDR3: TGTGCCAGCAGCGTCACTAGTCGGGCAGTCGGCTACACCTTC. The V call is TRBV7-9, the J call TRBJ1-2; unclear D gene. V was trimmed by 5 bases and J by 8 bases, leaving 18 bases between them. This CDR3 is built from 14 residues. CDR1 is SEHNR and CDR2 is FQNEAQ in the germline V gene (reference sequence). The full variable domain, in which reference TRBV7-9 and TRBJ1-2 provide the parts outside the CDR3, is DTGVSQNPRHKITKRGQNVTFRCDPISEHNRLYWYRQTLGQGPEFLTYFQNEAQLEKSRLLSDRFSAERPKGSFSTLEIQRTEQGDSAMYLCASSVTSRAVGYTFGSGTRLTVV.

The chain joins TRBV7-8 to TRBJ2-2; 9 nucleotides agree with TRBD1. The CDR3 runs 19 residues. Losses at the gene ends were 10 bases for V and 2 bases for J; bases not matched to a gene: 20. Germline V gene sequence: CDR1 SGHVS, CDR2 FQNEAQ. The CDR3 reads CAIKRGQGVTTRNTGELFF. CDR3 DNA: TGTGCCATAAAGAGGGGACAGGGTGTGACTACTCGAAACACCGGGGAGCTGTTTTTT. Full variable domain (missing parts from reference TRBV7-8 and TRBJ2-2): GAGVSQSPRYKVAKRGQDVALRCDPISGHVSLFWYQQALGQGPEFLTYFQNEAQLDKSGLPSDRFFAERPEGSVSTLKIQRTQQEDSAVYLCAIKRGQGVTTRNTGELFFGEGSRLTVL.

This clonotype has a handful of counts. CDR3 sequence reads: CASSSGQTWESNEKLFF. CDR3 DNA: TGCGCCAGCAGCTCGGGACAGACGTGGGAGAGTAATGAAAAACTGTTTTTT. V and J are TRBV5-1 and TRBJ1-4, with 7 bases fitting TRBD1. J lost 4 bases, V lost 3 bases, and 12 bases had no gene match. Per the germline V gene, CDR1 is SGHRS and CDR2 is YFSETQ. This CDR3 contains 17 residues.

The V and J genes are TRBV27 and TRBJ2-2, with TRBD2 as a possible D gene (7 bases). Germline V lookup: CDR1 MNHEY, CDR2 SMNVEV (reference sequence). V shed 7 bases and J shed 6 bases, with 12 bases lying between them. This CDR3 has 13 residues. CDR3 protein: CASIGGGPGELFF. The CDR3 DNA reads as TGTGCCAGCATTGGGGGGGGCCCCGGGGAGCTGTTTTTT.

This chain uses TRBV27 with TRBJ2-7; D is unresolved. This CDR3 spans 14 amino acids. With 2 bases removed from V and 0 bases from J, the gap between germline ends came to 8 bases. Germline V gives CDR1 MNHEY, CDR2 SMNVEV (reference sequence). DNA for the CDR3: TGTGCCAGCAGTTTAACCGCGAACTCCTACGAGCAGTACTTC. It translates to CASSLTANSYEQYF.